This passage covers 31 T cell receptor beta chains from one sample sequenced in a study of shared clonotypes between healthy human individuals. Sequenced by immunoSEQ multiplex PCR; TCRdb stores in-frame clones only, minus some. The sample lists about 960,000 clones; 76% were seen once. The specimen was memory CD4+ T cells sorted from blood. Subset specified: CD45RA-negative fraction. These receptors came from a man aged 18 to 29 in good health.

This clone occurred once. The chain joins TRBV27 to TRBJ1-3; a possible D gene is TRBD1 (6 bases). V was trimmed by 6 bases and J by 0 bases, leaving 15 bases between them. Germline V gene data show CDR1 as MNHEY and CDR2 as SMNVEV (reference sequence). CDR3 length: 16 residues. The DNA for the CDR3 is TGTGCCAGCAGCCCCCTGGGGGGCAGCTCTGGAAACACCATATATTTT. Protein sequence: CASSPLGGSSGNTIYF.

There are many counts of this clone. This specimen includes other DNA sequences encoding the same CDR3. The genes are TRBV7-2 and TRBJ1-2, with D maybe TRBD1 (5 bases). From germline, CDR1 is SGHTA and CDR2 FQGNSA. V gave up 4 bases and J gave up 0 bases, with 12 bases separating them. The CDR3 runs 15 residues. The CDR3 is CASSSDRGANYGYTF. DNA of the CDR3: TGTGCCAGCAGCTCAGACAGAGGGGCTAACTATGGCTACACCTTC.

The rearrangement joins TRBV7-2 to TRBJ1-2, with D maybe TRBD1 (6 bases). CDR3 length: 16 amino acids. Per germline, CDR1 SGHTA and CDR2 FQGNSA. Trimming left V 2 bases short and J 5 bases short, with 18 bases between. CDR3 nucleotides: TGTGCCAGCAGCTTATCATCAGGGGCGGCTGGATATGGCTACACCTTC. The encoded protein is CASSLSSGAAGYGYTF.

V usage is TRBV7-9 and J usage is TRBJ1-2, with D uncertain. Germline loops: CDR1 SEHNR, CDR2 FQNEAQ (reference sequence). The CDR3 extends over 16 amino acids. Deletions cut 1 base from V and 0 bases from J, with 12 bases between. This chain's CDR3 is CASSLELGVANYGYTF. CDR3 DNA sequence: TGTGCCAGCAGCTTAGAACTTGGCGTAGCTAACTATGGCTACACCTTC.

The V gene is TRBV6-6, the J gene TRBJ2-7; 8 bases match TRBD1. Germline V lookup: CDR1 MNHNY, CDR2 SVGAGI (reference sequence). This CDR3 spans 14 amino acids. Germline trimming cut 5 bases from V and 7 bases from J; bases unmatched to any gene: 10. CDR3 in amino acids: CASSPDRGLREQYF. CDR3 in DNA: TGTGCCAGCAGTCCCGACAGGGGTCTAAGGGAGCAGTACTTC.

The chain employs TRBV6-1 and TRBJ1-2, with TRBD1 identical over 9 bases. Germline loops: CDR1 MNHNS, CDR2 SASEGT. The J segment lost 0 bases and the V segment lost 4 bases, leaving 12 bases of the junction unmatched. The CDR3 consists of 18 residues. The CDR3 loop reads CASSGAPGQGLSNYGYTF. The DNA of the CDR3 is TGTGCCAGCAGTGGCGCCCCGGGACAGGGCCTCTCTAACTATGGCTACACCTTC.

The sample holds one count of this clone. The chain couples TRBV5-1 to TRBJ1-1, with 8 nucleotides matching TRBD1. CDR1 is SGHRS, CDR2 YFSETQ, per germline. The CDR3 totals 14 residues. The J segment lost 4 bases and the V segment lost 2 bases, leaving 4 bases of the junction unmatched. For the CDR3, the DNA is TGCGCCAGCAGCTTTCAGGGGGCGGGCACTGAAGCTTTCTTT. Protein product: CASSFQGAGTEAFF.

The chain uses TRBV27 and TRBJ2-1; 9 nucleotides line up with TRBD2. Germline trimming cut 5 bases from V and 5 bases from J; bases unmatched to any gene: 4. The germline V gene encodes CDR1 MNHEY and CDR2 SMNVEV (reference sequence). This CDR3 contains 14 residues. CDR3 region: CASSPSGIHNEQFF. In DNA, the CDR3 is TGTGCCAGCAGTCCTAGCGGGATCCACAATGAGCAGTTCTTC.

This clone was found once. This chain connects TRBV6-5 to TRBJ1-2; D unclear. The CDR3 extends over 12 amino acids. V gave up 11 bases and J gave up 4 bases, with 14 bases separating them. CDR1 is MNHEY, CDR2 SVGAGI, per germline. In DNA form, the CDR3 reads TGTGCCGCGTCCGGACGGTTCTATGGCTACACCTTC. Its translation is CAASGRFYGYTF.

This clone was counted a few times. This sequence joins TRBV5-1 and TRBJ2-7; the D is unclear. Trimming stripped 0 bases from V and 7 bases from J, with 11 bases between. Per the germline V gene, CDR1 is SGHRS and CDR2 is YFSETQ. The CDR3 covers 13 residues. CDR3 nucleotide sequence: TGCGCCAGCAGCTTGGTCTACACCGGGGAGCAGTACTTC. Encoded protein: CASSLVYTGEQYF. Full variable domain (missing parts from reference TRBV5-1 and TRBJ2-7): KAGVTQTPRYLIKTRGQQVTLSCSPISGHRSVSWYQQTPGQGLQFLFEYFSETQRNKGNFPGRFSGRQFSNSRSEMNVSTLELGDSALYLCASSLVYTGEQYFGPGTRLTVT.

This chain links TRBV5-1 with TRBJ2-7; D perhaps matches TRBD1 (6 bases). V gave up 1 base and J gave up 3 bases, with 11 bases separating them. Germline-derived CDR1 and CDR2 are SGHRS and YFSETQ. The CDR3 is 14 residues long. CDR3 DNA sequence: TGCGCCAGCAGCTTGTTTCAGGGGAGCTACGAGCAGTACTTC. It codes for CASSLFQGSYEQYF.

As regards this clone: The sample carries other DNA sequences with the same CDR3. The chain combines TRBV27 with TRBJ2-7; the match to TRBD2 covers 7 bases. CDR1 MNHEY and CDR2 SMNVEV come from the germline V gene (reference sequence). This CDR3 is built from 14 residues. V shed 5 bases, J shed 6 bases, and the junction held 10 bases outside the gene matches. The CDR3 DNA sequence: TGTGCCAGCAGTCCCGGGACGGGGGGAAGCGAGCAGTACTTC. Translated, it gives CASSPGTGGSEQYF.

In this sample, this clone turned up a few times. The rearrangement joins TRBV28 to TRBJ1-2; a weak D match, TRBD1 (5 bases). Trimming cost V 6 bases and J 5 bases, with 16 bases left between them. Germline CDR1 and CDR2: MDHEN and SYDVKM. This CDR3 region has 14 residues. The CDR3 DNA sequence: TGTGCCAGCAGGGAAACGGGACGGTCATATGGCTACACCTTC. Protein: CASRETGRSYGYTF.

The chain combines TRBV20-1 with TRBJ2-7, with D possibly being TRBD2 (5 bases). Germline lookup yields CDR1 DFQATT and CDR2 SNEGSKA (reference sequence). The CDR3 runs to 11 residues. The V gene lost 1 base and the J gene lost 6 bases, with 7 bases spanning the gap. CDR3 DNA sequence: TGCAGTGCTAGAGTGGGGAGCGAGCAGTACTTC. This translates into CSARVGSEQYF.

The chain is built from TRBV6-6 and TRBJ2-1, with 9 nucleotides matching TRBD1. Germline assignment: CDR1 MNHNY and CDR2 SVGAGI (reference sequence). J gave up 6 bases and V 6 bases, and 3 bases lay outside the gene matches. The CDR3 covers 13 residues. Here the CDR3 DNA reads TGTGCCAGCAGGGACAGGGGAGGCAATGAGCAGTTCTTC. This translates into CASRDRGGNEQFF.

This clone was observed a few times. The gene calls are TRBV5-1 and TRBJ2-7; D remains ambiguous. The CDR3 spans 13 residues. V lost 5 bases and J lost 2, with 11 bases in between. Germline values: CDR1 SGHRS, CDR2 YFSETQ. This chain's CDR3 is CASSIDRAYEQYF. CDR3 in DNA: TGCGCCAGCAGTATAGATAGAGCCTACGAGCAGTACTTC. Full variable domain (remainder filled in from reference TRBV5-1 and TRBJ2-7): KAGVTQTPRYLIKTRGQQVTLSCSPISGHRSVSWYQQTPGQGLQFLFEYFSETQRNKGNFPGRFSGRQFSNSRSEMNVSTLELGDSALYLCASSIDRAYEQYFGPGTRLTVT.

This chain joins TRBV5-1 and TRBJ2-7; TRBD1 might be the D (5 bases). The CDR3 is made up of 14 amino acids. Germline CDR1 SGHRS, CDR2 YFSETQ. Trimming took 1 base from V and 4 from J, leaving 12 bases between them. CDR3 nucleotide sequence: TGCGCCAGCAGCTTGTGGCAGGGAAGTTACGAGCAGTACTTC. Translation gives CASSLWQGSYEQYF. The whole variable domain, filled in from reference TRBV5-1 and TRBJ2-7, reads KAGVTQTPRYLIKTRGQQVTLSCSPISGHRSVSWYQQTPGQGLQFLFEYFSETQRNKGNFPGRFSGRQFSNSRSEMNVSTLELGDSALYLCASSLWQGSYEQYFGPGTRLTVT.

The chain recombines TRBV30 with TRBJ2-5, with D tentatively TRBD1 or TRBD2 (6 bases each). Germline CDR1 and CDR2: GTSNPN and SVGIG (reference sequence). The CDR3 covers 12 residues. The ends were cut back, 4 bases at V and 5 bases at J, with 11 bases in the middle. CDR3 coding DNA: TGTGCCTGGAATGGGGGGCTGGAGACCCAGTACTTC. This encodes CAWNGGLETQYF.

The V and J genes are TRBV18 and TRBJ2-2, with TRBD1 matching 8 bases. The CDR3 consists of 16 residues. Trimming cost V 5 bases and J 7 bases; bases outside gene matches: 12. Germline values: CDR1 KGHSH, CDR2 LQKENI. CDR3 protein: CASSTGQGGGFGELFF. In nucleotides, the CDR3 is TGTGCCAGCTCAACAGGACAGGGAGGAGGATTCGGGGAGCTGTTTTTT.

The chain is built from TRBV11-2 and TRBJ2-7; 8 bases line up with TRBD2. With V trimmed by 2 bases and J by 0 bases, 6 bases remained unmatched. The V gene's germline CDR1 is SGHAT and CDR2 FQNNGV. This CDR3 is 16 amino acids long. The CDR3 coding sequence is TGTGCCAGCAGCTTACTTAGCGGGGTAAGCTCCTACGAGCAGTACTTC. Encoded protein: CASSLLSGVSSYEQYF.

This sequence joins TRBV6-1 and TRBJ1-1; possible D gene TRBD1, 5 bases. V was trimmed by 2 bases and J by 12 bases, leaving 10 bases between them. The CDR3 totals 11 residues. Germline loops: CDR1 MNHNS, CDR2 SASEGT. The CDR3 coding sequence is TGTGCCAGCAGTGAATTGGGGGGTTCTTTCTTT. This sequence encodes CASSELGGSFF.

J is TRBJ2-7 and V is TRBV28, with 11 bases fitting TRBD1. Germline trimming cut 5 bases from V and 0 bases from J; bases unmatched to any gene: 6. This CDR3 is built from 16 residues. In germline, CDR1 is MDHEN, CDR2 SYDVKM. The CDR3 DNA sequence: TGTGCCAGCAGTAGTACCGGGACAGGGGGCTCCTACGAGCAGTACTTC. Translation: CASSSTGTGGSYEQYF.

The J gene is TRBJ1-4, the V gene TRBV28; D possibly corresponds to TRBD1 (6 bases). In germline, CDR1 is MDHEN, CDR2 SYDVKM. This CDR3 spans 13 amino acids. With 9 bases removed from V and 4 bases from J, the gap between germline ends came to 12 bases. CDR3 nucleotide sequence: TGTGCCAGTATACAGGGTTTTAATGAAAAACTGTTTTTT. This sequence encodes CASIQGFNEKLFF.

The chain recombines TRBV5-8 with TRBJ2-5; D unclear. CDR3 size: 13 residues. With 2 bases removed from V and 4 bases from J, the gap between germline ends came to 9 bases. Germline V gene lookup returns CDR1 SGHTS and CDR2 YDEGEE. The CDR3 protein is CASSFLETETQYF. The CDR3 DNA reads as TGTGCCAGCAGCTTCCTAGAAACAGAGACCCAGTACTTC.

The chain is built from TRBV10-1 and TRBJ2-5; D perhaps matches TRBD1 (6 bases). The V and J ends lost 9 bases and 1 base respectively, with 21 bases between them. This CDR3 is built from 16 residues. CDR1 WNHNN and CDR2 SYGVQD come from the germline V gene (reference sequence). The CDR3: CARKRNHRDPQETQYF. The CDR3, as DNA: TGCGCCAGGAAAAGGAACCACAGGGACCCCCAAGAGACCCAGTACTTC.

The chain carries TRBV19 and TRBJ1-1; D remains ambiguous. CDR1 and CDR2 (germline): LNHDA, SQIVND (reference sequence). With 7 bases removed from V and 4 bases from J, the gap between germline ends came to 13 bases. This CDR3 region has 13 residues. The CDR3 DNA reads TGTGCCAGTACCGCCCTGAGAGGCACTGAAGCTTTCTTT. This sequence encodes CASTALRGTEAFF. The whole variable domain, remainder taken from reference TRBV19 and TRBJ1-1, is DGGITQSPKYLFRKEGQNVTLSCEQNLNHDAMYWYRQDPGQGLRLIYYSQIVNDFQKGDIAEGYSVSREKKESFPLTVTSAQKNPTAFYLCASTALRGTEAFFGQGTRLTVV.

This clone was picked up a small number of times. The J gene is TRBJ2-4, the V gene TRBV29-1; 12 nucleotides align to TRBD2. This CDR3 has 17 amino acids. The V gene end was trimmed by 5 bases and the J gene end by 0 bases; junction bases not matched to a gene: 8. Germline lookup yields CDR1 SQVTM and CDR2 ANQGSEA. CDR3 loop: CSVSGTSGPLAKNIQYF. In DNA, the CDR3 is TGCAGCGTTTCCGGGACTAGCGGGCCACTAGCCAAAAACATTCAGTACTTC.

J is TRBJ1-2 and V is TRBV6-5; D not resolved. V was shortened by 6 bases and J by 0 bases, with 2 bases between the two germline ends. The germline CDR1 and CDR2 sequences are MNHEY and SVGAGI. The CDR3 is 11 residues long. This CDR3 is CASRANYGYTF. The CDR3 DNA reads as TGTGCCAGCAGGGCTAACTATGGCTACACCTTC.

The chain recombines TRBV2 with TRBJ1-4; maybe TRBD1 (5 bases). The germline V and J ends were trimmed by 3 bases and 0 bases, with 14 bases remaining between them. Germline CDR1 is SNHLY and CDR2 is FYNNEI. The CDR3 covers 17 residues. The CDR3 DNA reads as TGTGCCAGCAGTGAGGGGACGAGGCAAGCAACTAATGAAAAACTGTTTTTT. Encoded protein: CASSEGTRQATNEKLFF. The full variable domain, with the rest looked up from reference TRBV2 and TRBJ1-4, is EPEVTQTPSHQVTQMGQEVILRCVPISNHLYFYWYRQILGQKVEFLVSFYNNEISEKSEIFDDQFSVERPDGSNFTLKIRSTKLEDSAMYFCASSEGTRQATNEKLFFGSGTQLSVL.

The rearrangement joins TRBV6-5 to TRBJ1-5, with D uncertain. The germline V gene has CDR1 MNHEY and CDR2 SVGAGI. V was shortened by 0 bases and J by 0 bases, with 6 bases between the two germline ends. CDR3 length: 15 amino acids. Here the CDR3 reads CASSYSRYSNQPQHF. The DNA for the CDR3 is TGTGCCAGCAGTTACTCGCGATATAGCAATCAGCCCCAGCATTTT.

The rearrangement uses TRBV10-1 and TRBJ2-3; D unresolved. Deletions cut 3 bases from V and 5 bases from J, with 15 bases between. The CDR3 has 15 residues. Germline lookup yields CDR1 WNHNN and CDR2 SYGVQD (reference sequence). In DNA form, the CDR3 reads TGCGCCAGCAGTGAAGGGTTGGGGTCAATAGATACGCAGTATTTT. Encoded protein: CASSEGLGSIDTQYF.